The entry below gives a single T cell receptor beta chain sequence along with its context. How the authors handled the data: Amplification with reference gene primers provided the estimates of nucleated cell counts. The repertoire was sequenced with immunoSEQ multiplex PCR; TCRdb's copy has only in-frame clones and lacks some. V and J calls and clone size are copied from that table; D and trimming were computed from the DNA. Here the sample spans more than 250,000 clones, roughly 90% being singletons. The data originate from a study of blood T cell repertoires in COVID-19. Study-wide context: Spain, Italy and the United States supplied samples that represented acute and convalescent COVID-19. The analysed material was cDNA or gDNA that came from T cells, B-cell-depleted T cells, or PBMCs.

Sequences were obtained from peripheral blood. This TCR came from a human donor in a cohort sampled during active COVID-19.

The CDR3 nucleotides are TGTGCCAGCAGCCCCGGTACTAACTATGGCTACACCTTC. Translating it yields CASSPGTNYGYTF. This chain uses TRBV7-2 with TRBJ1-2; D ambiguous. CDR1 and CDR2 (germline): SGHTA, FQGNSA. Trimming removed 5 bases from V and 0 bases from J, with 7 bases in between. The CDR3 has 13 amino acids.